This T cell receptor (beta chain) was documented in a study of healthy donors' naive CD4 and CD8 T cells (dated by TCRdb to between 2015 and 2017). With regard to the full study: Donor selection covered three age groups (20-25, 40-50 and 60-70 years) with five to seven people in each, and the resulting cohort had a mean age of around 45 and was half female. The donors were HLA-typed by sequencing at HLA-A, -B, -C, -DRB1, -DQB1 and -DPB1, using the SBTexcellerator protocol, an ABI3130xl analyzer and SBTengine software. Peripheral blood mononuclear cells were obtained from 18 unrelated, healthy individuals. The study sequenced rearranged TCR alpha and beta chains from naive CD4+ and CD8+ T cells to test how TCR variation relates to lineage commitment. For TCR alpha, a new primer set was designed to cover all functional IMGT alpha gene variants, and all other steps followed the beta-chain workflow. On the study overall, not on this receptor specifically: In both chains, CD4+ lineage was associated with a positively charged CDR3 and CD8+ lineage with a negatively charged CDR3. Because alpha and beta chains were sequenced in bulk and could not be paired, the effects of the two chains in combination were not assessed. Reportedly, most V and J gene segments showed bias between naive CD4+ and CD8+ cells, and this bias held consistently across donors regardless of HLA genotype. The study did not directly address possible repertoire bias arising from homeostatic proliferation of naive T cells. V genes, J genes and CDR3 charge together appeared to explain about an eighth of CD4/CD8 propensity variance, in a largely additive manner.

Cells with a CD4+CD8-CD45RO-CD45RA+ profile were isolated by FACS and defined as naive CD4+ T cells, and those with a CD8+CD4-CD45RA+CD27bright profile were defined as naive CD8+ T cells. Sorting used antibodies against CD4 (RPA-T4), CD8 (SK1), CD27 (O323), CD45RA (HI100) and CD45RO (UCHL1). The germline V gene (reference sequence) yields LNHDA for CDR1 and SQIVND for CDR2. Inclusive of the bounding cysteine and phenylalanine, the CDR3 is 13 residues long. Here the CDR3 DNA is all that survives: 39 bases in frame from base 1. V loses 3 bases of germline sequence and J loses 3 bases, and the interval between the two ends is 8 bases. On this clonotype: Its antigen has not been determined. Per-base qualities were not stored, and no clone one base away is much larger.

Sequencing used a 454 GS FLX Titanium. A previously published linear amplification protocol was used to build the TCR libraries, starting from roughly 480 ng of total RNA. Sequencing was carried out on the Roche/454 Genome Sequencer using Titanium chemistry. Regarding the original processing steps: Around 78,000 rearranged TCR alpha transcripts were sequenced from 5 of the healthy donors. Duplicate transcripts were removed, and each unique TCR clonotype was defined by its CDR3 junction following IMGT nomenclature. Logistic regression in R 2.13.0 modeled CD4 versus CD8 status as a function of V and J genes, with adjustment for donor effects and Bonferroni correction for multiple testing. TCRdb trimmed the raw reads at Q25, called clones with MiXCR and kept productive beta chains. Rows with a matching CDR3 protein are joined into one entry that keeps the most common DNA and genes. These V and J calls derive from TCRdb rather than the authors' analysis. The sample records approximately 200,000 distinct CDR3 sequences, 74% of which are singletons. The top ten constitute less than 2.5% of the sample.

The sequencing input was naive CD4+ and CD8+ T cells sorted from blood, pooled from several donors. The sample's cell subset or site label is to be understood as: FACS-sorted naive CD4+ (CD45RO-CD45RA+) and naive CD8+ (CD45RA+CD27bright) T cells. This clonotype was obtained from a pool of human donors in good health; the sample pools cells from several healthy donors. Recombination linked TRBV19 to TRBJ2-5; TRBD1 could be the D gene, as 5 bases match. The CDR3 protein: CASSIGHKETQYF. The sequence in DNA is TGTGCCAGTAGTATCGGACATAAAGAGACCCAGTACTTC.